Listed here are 18 T cell receptor beta chains from one sample, sequenced in a study of shared clonotypes between healthy human individuals. TCRdb's copy holds only in-frame clones and misses some; the assay was immunoSEQ multiplex PCR. The repertoire holds about 1.5 million clones, with 95% to 97% as singletons. The source material was naive CD4+ T cells sorted from blood. Subset denoted: CD45RA+ positively selected. The receptors derive from a man between 25 and 39 years old in good health.

On this clone: The identical CDR3 is also encoded by other nucleotide sequences in the sample. The rearrangement uses TRBV9 and TRBJ2-1; D ambiguous. V lost 1 base, J lost 6 bases, and 8 bases lay in between. Germline CDR1 is SGDLS and CDR2 is YYNGEE. The CDR3 has 13 residues. This CDR3 reads CASSVLASNEQFF. The CDR3 nucleotides read TGTGCCAGCAGCGTACTGGCTAGCAATGAGCAGTTCTTC.

CDR3 in DNA: TGTGCCAGCAGTGGACCATACCAAGAGACCCAGTACTTC. This encodes CASSGPYQETQYF. The rearrangement links TRBV2 to TRBJ2-5; D is unresolved. The CDR3 covers 13 residues. From germline, CDR1 is SNHLY and CDR2 FYNNEI. The germline V and J ends were trimmed by 4 bases and 0 bases, with 6 bases remaining between them. The full variable domain, with the rest looked up from reference TRBV2 and TRBJ2-5, is EPEVTQTPSHQVTQMGQEVILRCVPISNHLYFYWYRQILGQKVEFLVSFYNNEISEKSEIFDDQFSVERPDGSNFTLKIRSTKLEDSAMYFCASSGPYQETQYFGPGTRLLVL.

The gene calls are TRBV28 and TRBJ1-5, with 7 bases that match TRBD1. This CDR3 comprises 17 residues. Germline V lookup: CDR1 MDHEN, CDR2 SYDVKM. V was pared by 2 bases and J by 4 bases, with 11 bases of the junction left unmatched. CDR3 nucleotides: TGTGCCAGCAGTTTACTCGGGACAGCTTATCCTAATCAGCCCCAGCATTTT. Its protein product is CASSLLGTAYPNQPQHF.

The chain has TRBV27 and TRBJ2-2; D is perhaps TRBD1 or TRBD2 (5 bases each). Looked up from germline, CDR1 is MNHEY and CDR2 is SMNVEV (reference sequence). The CDR3 contains 17 residues. Trimming pared 0 bases from V and 2 bases from J, leaving 13 bases between. CDR3: CASSLSMGTGNTGELFF. As DNA, the CDR3 is TGTGCCAGCAGTTTATCGATGGGGACGGGTAACACCGGGGAGCTGTTTTTT.

To note about this clone: This specimen includes other DNA sequences encoding the same CDR3. The chain recombines TRBV5-1 with TRBJ1-2; TRBD1 matches 11 bases. From germline, CDR1 is SGHRS and CDR2 YFSETQ. The CDR3 is made up of 15 amino acids. The V gene end was trimmed by 3 bases and the J gene end by 4 bases; junction bases not matched to a gene: 5. CDR3 sequence reads: CASSSGQGAFYGYTF. The CDR3 region has the DNA TGCGCCAGCAGCTCCGGACAGGGGGCATTCTATGGCTACACCTTC.

The chain couples TRBV29-1 to TRBJ2-1; 8 bases are a match to TRBD2. CDR1 is SQVTM and CDR2 is ANQGSEA in the germline V gene. The J segment lost 8 bases and the V segment lost 8 bases, leaving 11 bases of the junction unmatched. The CDR3 contains 13 residues. The CDR3 loop is CSPSPAGGHEQFF. Here the CDR3 DNA reads TGCAGCCCGAGTCCGGCGGGAGGCCATGAGCAGTTCTTC.

This chain links TRBV5-1 with TRBJ2-7, with D perhaps being TRBD1 or TRBD2 (6 bases each). There are 14 residues in the CDR3. V was cut by 4 bases and J by 1 base, with 12 bases left in between. Germline V lookup: CDR1 SGHRS, CDR2 YFSETQ. The CDR3 spells CASSTGAGSYEQYF. The DNA for the CDR3 is TGCGCCAGCAGCACGGGGGCCGGGTCCTACGAGCAGTACTTC.

The DNA for the CDR3 is TGTGCCAGCAGTTTATACCCGCCTGACAGGGTCAGACCCAAAACTAATGAAAAACTGTTTTTT. Amino acids: CASSLYPPDRVRPKTNEKLFF. The gene calls are TRBV27 and TRBJ1-4; TRBD1 matches 7 bases. There are 21 residues in the CDR3. Germline CDR1 MNHEY, CDR2 SMNVEV (reference sequence). Losses at the gene ends were 1 base for V and 1 base for J; bases not matched to a gene: 18.

V usage is TRBV6-1 and J usage is TRBJ1-1; D is possibly TRBD1 (5 bases). Trimming removed 4 bases at V and 7 bases at J, with 22 bases between. The germline V gene encodes CDR1 MNHNS and CDR2 SASEGT. This CDR3 has 16 amino acids. Here the CDR3 reads CASSGQQRGGRREAFF. The CDR3 region has the DNA TGTGCCAGCAGTGGCCAACAAAGGGGTGGACGGCGTGAAGCTTTCTTT.

This clone was seen more than once but under ten times. The CDR3, as DNA: TGTGCCAGCAGCGTAGGCCCTAGGGATGAGCAGTTCTTC. Translation gives CASSVGPRDEQFF. The V and J genes are TRBV9 and TRBJ2-1, with unresolved D. Per the germline V gene, CDR1 is SGDLS and CDR2 is YYNGEE. This CDR3 spans 13 amino acids. The V end lost 0 bases, the J end lost 8 bases, and 9 bases lay between the germline ends.

The V call is TRBV28, the J call TRBJ1-2; tentative D call: TRBD1 (5 bases). Trimming removed 7 bases from V and 4 bases from J, with 19 bases in between. CDR1 and CDR2 from the germline V gene are MDHEN and SYDVKM. The CDR3 is 15 residues long. CDR3: CASTPQVPKSYGYTF. Here the CDR3 DNA reads TGTGCCAGCACTCCACAGGTCCCCAAGTCCTATGGCTACACCTTC.

The rearrangement uses TRBV7-2 and TRBJ2-1; TRBD2 agrees at 10 bases. The CDR3 spans 15 residues. Unmatched junction bases numbered 4, after V lost 5 bases and J lost 3 bases. Germline CDR1 reads SGHTA; CDR2 reads FQGNSA. Here the CDR3 reads CASSVTSGNYNEQFF. Here the CDR3 DNA reads TGTGCCAGCAGCGTCACTAGCGGGAACTACAATGAGCAGTTCTTC.

The chain carries TRBV27 and TRBJ2-3, with 10 bases aligning to TRBD2. After removal of 6 bases from V and 4 bases from J, the junction contained 10 bases not matched to a gene. Germline CDR1 reads MNHEY; CDR2 reads SMNVEV (reference sequence). This CDR3 comprises 16 residues. The CDR3 loop reads CASRTGSGRRADTQYF. CDR3 DNA: TGTGCCAGCAGGACCGGTAGCGGGAGGAGGGCAGATACGCAGTATTTT.

The J gene is TRBJ2-1, the V gene TRBV21-1; no check of the table's D call, TRBD2, against the DNA was made. TRBV21-1 is a known pseudogene. The CDR3 sequence is 15 residues long. The CDR3 region is CASSGLADVHNEQFF. As DNA, the CDR3 is TGTGCCAGCAGCGGACTAGCCGATGTACACAATGAGCAGTTCTTC.

J is TRBJ2-3 and V is TRBV7-9; D might be TRBD1 or TRBD2, each matching 5 bases. The V end was cut by 0 bases, the J end by 7 bases, with 11 bases between. The CDR3 covers 14 residues. Looked up from germline, CDR1 is SEHNR and CDR2 is FQNEAQ (reference sequence). CDR3 region: CASSLATWGNTQYF. Written as DNA, the CDR3 is TGTGCCAGCAGCTTAGCGACGTGGGGGAATACGCAGTATTTT.

The chain links TRBV5-5 to TRBJ1-1; 8 nucleotides line up with TRBD1. Germline V lookup: CDR1 SGHKS, CDR2 YYEKEE (reference sequence). J lost 2 bases, V lost 0 bases, and 3 bases had no gene match. The CDR3 consists of 15 residues. CDR3 sequence reads: CASSLGTGLNTEAFF. CDR3 bases: TGTGCCAGCAGCTTGGGGACAGGGCTCAACACTGAAGCTTTCTTT.

The chain links TRBV10-3 to TRBJ2-3; D is perhaps TRBD2 (6 bases). In germline, CDR1 is ENHRY, CDR2 SYGVKD. CDR3 length equals 12 residues. The V and J ends lost 7 bases and 5 bases respectively, with 10 bases between them. As DNA, the CDR3 is TGTGCCATCACTAGCGCGAAAGATACGCAGTATTTT. Protein: CAITSAKDTQYF.

On this clone itself: Other DNA sequences in this sample translate to the same CDR3. This chain links TRBV9 with TRBJ2-7; 8 bases align to TRBD1. Germline CDR1 SGDLS, CDR2 YYNGEE. The CDR3 length is 14 residues. The V and J ends lost 0 bases and 4 bases, in that order; junction bases with no gene match: 3. The CDR3, as DNA: TGTGCCAGCAGCGTAGGGCAGGGGGCTTACGAGCAGTACTTC. This encodes CASSVGQGAYEQYF.